The clone carrying this T cell receptor (beta chain) was detected a few times. Of the isolated RNA, all was reverse transcribed, and so the sequenced material was expressed TCRB transcripts. Libraries were prepared by immunoSEQ multiplex PCR; TCRdb keeps only in-frame clonotypes and omits some of them. This table has roughly 140,000 clones, 48% appearing once. Trimming removed 5 bases from V and 9 bases from J; junction bases left unmatched: 10. CDR3 length: 15 amino acids. Per germline, CDR1 SGHTA and CDR2 FQGNSA. The sample comes from a study of beta chain features in type 1 diabetes. Study-level information: Patients were similar to healthy donors in age and gender (as well as in cell yields).

Averaging about 116 mL, one heparinised blood draw came from each individual donor. This sequence originates from a young man in good health. The sample was Tregs from blood. V gene TRBV7-2 combines with J gene TRBJ2-1; 10 nucleotides align to TRBD2. CDR3 sequence (DNA): TGTGCCAGCAGCCCCAGCGGGGGGGCGAGGGGTGAGCAGTTCTTC. Translating it yields CASSPSGGARGEQFF.